This passage covers 17 T cell receptor beta chains from one sample sequenced in a study of T cell responses to AZD1222 COVID-19 vaccine. Using immunoSEQ multiplex PCR, the repertoire was profiled, and TCRdb retains in-frame clones only, with some absent. This table lists some 150,000 clones. Sequenced sample: peripheral blood. The receptors were sampled from an adult in good health.

V is TRBV29-1 and J is TRBJ1-2, with 7 bases fitting TRBD1. Losses at the gene ends were 3 bases for V and 0 bases for J; bases not matched to a gene: 10. The CDR3 has 16 amino acids. Looked up from germline, CDR1 is SQVTM and CDR2 is ANQGSEA. The CDR3 DNA is TGCAGCGTTGATTCCCCGACAGGGAGATCTAACTATGGCTACACCTTC. It yields the protein CSVDSPTGRSNYGYTF.

This rearrangement joins TRBV18 to TRBJ2-7; the D gene is possibly TRBD1 (6 bases). CDR3 length equals 15 residues. Trimming took off 2 bases at V and 2 bases at J, with 13 bases between the two ends. Germline V gene data show CDR1 as KGHSH and CDR2 as LQKENI. CDR3 nucleotides: TGTGCCAGCTCACCAACGAACAGGGAAACCTACGAGCAGTACTTC. Translated: CASSPTNRETYEQYF.

This rearrangement joins TRBV28 to TRBJ1-6; TRBD1 is a possible D gene (6 bases). The germline V and J ends were trimmed by 5 bases and 15 bases, with 23 bases remaining between them. The germline V gene encodes CDR1 MDHEN and CDR2 SYDVKM. The CDR3 runs 15 residues. The CDR3 protein is CASSTPDSSLRGLHF. DNA of the CDR3: TGTGCCAGCAGTACCCCGGACAGTTCTCTCCGCGGCCTCCACTTT.

The chain recombines TRBV13 with TRBJ2-7, with D tentatively TRBD1 (6 bases). Germline lookup yields CDR1 PRHDT and CDR2 FYEKMQ (reference sequence). V dropped 5 bases and J dropped 0 bases, with 8 bases sitting between them. The CDR3 runs to 13 residues. CDR3 bases: TGTGCCAGCAGCAGGACAGCCTCCTACGAGCAGTACTTC. This codes for CASSRTASYEQYF.

This chain uses TRBV10-1 with TRBJ2-3; TRBD1 or TRBD2 may be the D gene (7 bases each). This CDR3 comprises 15 residues. Trimming cost V 3 bases and J 8 bases, with 18 bases left between them. Germline values: CDR1 WNHNN, CDR2 SYGVQD (reference sequence). The CDR3 loop reads CASSELQGGTGTQYF. The CDR3 DNA sequence: TGCGCCAGCAGTGAACTTCAGGGGGGGACTGGTACGCAGTATTTT.

The chain links TRBV2 to TRBJ2-5; D could derive from TRBD1 or TRBD2 (6 bases each). V lost 4 bases, J lost 5 bases, and 14 bases lay in between. The CDR3 contains 14 residues. Germline values: CDR1 SNHLY, CDR2 FYNNEI. The CDR3 DNA is TGTGCCAGCAGTGCGACGGGGGCAGGGGAGACCCAGTACTTC. Its protein is CASSATGAGETQYF.

This chain's CDR3 is CASSLGTGNNQPQHF. In nucleotides, the CDR3 is TGTGCCAGCTCACTGGGGACAGGAAACAATCAGCCCCAGCATTTT. The chain is built from TRBV18 and TRBJ1-5, with 8 bases aligning to TRBD1. Per germline, CDR1 KGHSH and CDR2 LQKENI. CDR3 size: 15 residues. V lost 4 bases to trimming and J lost 3 bases; unmatched junction nucleotides: 5. Full variable domain (remainder filled in from reference TRBV18 and TRBJ1-5): NAGVMQNPRHLVRRRGQEARLRCSPMKGHSHVYWYRQLPEEGLKFMVYLQKENIIDESGMPKERFSAEFPKEGPSILRIQQVVRGDSAAYFCASSLGTGNNQPQHFGDGTRLSIL.

The chain is built from TRBV23-1 and TRBJ2-4, with 7 bases identical to TRBD1. TRBV23-1 is an open reading frame whose function is uncertain. The J segment lost 3 bases and the V segment lost 5 bases, leaving 7 bases of the junction unmatched. The CDR3 loop spans 15 amino acids. CDR3 protein: CASSEGGWGKNIQYF. The DNA of the CDR3 is TGCGCCAGCAGTGAAGGGGGCTGGGGCAAAAACATTCAGTACTTC.

The CDR3 sequence is CASSSRRDTRSGNTIYF. In DNA, the CDR3 is TGTGCCAGCAGTTCTCGACGGGACACCCGCTCTGGAAACACCATATATTTT. The V gene is TRBV27, the J gene TRBJ1-3; tentatively, D is TRBD1 (6 bases). There are 17 residues in the CDR3. The germline CDR1 and CDR2 sequences are MNHEY and SMNVEV (reference sequence). V lost 4 bases, J lost 0 bases, and 16 bases lay in between.

V gene TRBV5-5 combines with J gene TRBJ2-7; D is possibly TRBD1 (5 bases). CDR1 is SGHKS, CDR2 YYEKEE, per germline (reference sequence). The germline V and J ends were trimmed by 4 bases and 6 bases, with 20 bases remaining between them. The CDR3 sequence is 15 residues long. The CDR3, as DNA: TGTGCCAGCAGCATGGAAGGGGTTAGTCAGTTCGAGCAGTACTTC. This translates into CASSMEGVSQFEQYF.

This sequence joins TRBV29-1 and TRBJ2-2; D possibly corresponds to TRBD2 (6 bases). In germline, CDR1 is SQVTM, CDR2 ANQGSEA. Trimming stripped 1 base from V and 3 bases from J, with 9 bases between. CDR3 size: 14 residues. CDR3 region: CSVEGGLDTGELFF. The CDR3 DNA is TGCAGCGTTGAAGGGGGACTGGACACCGGGGAGCTGTTTTTT.

The chain employs TRBV15 and TRBJ1-4; D call uncertain. CDR1 LNHNV and CDR2 YYDKDF come from the germline V gene (reference sequence). V was trimmed by 0 bases and J by 6 bases, leaving 11 bases between them. The CDR3 extends over 15 amino acids. The CDR3 here is CATSREAGSDEKLFF. The CDR3 DNA follows: TGTGCCACCAGCAGAGAGGCGGGGTCCGATGAAAAACTGTTTTTT.

CDR3 sequence (DNA): TGCGCCAGCAGTGAGTCCACGAGGGGTAGGATGAATGAAAAACTGTTTTTT. Amino acids: CASSESTRGRMNEKLFF. The J gene is TRBJ1-4, the V gene TRBV10-2; TRBD1 might be the D (5 bases). V lost 0 bases and J 5 bases, leaving 16 bases between the germline ends. The V gene's germline CDR1 is WSHSY and CDR2 SAAADI. The CDR3 is 17 amino acids.

The rearrangement joins TRBV11-1 to TRBJ1-6; D possibly corresponds to TRBD1 (5 bases). Germline lookup yields CDR1 SGHAT and CDR2 FQDESV (reference sequence). This CDR3 contains 14 residues. Trimming stripped 5 bases from V and 8 bases from J, with 13 bases between. The CDR3 loop is CASSPRGWDSPLHF. The CDR3, as DNA: TGTGCCAGCAGCCCCCGGGGCTGGGATTCACCCCTCCACTTT.

DNA of the CDR3: TGTGCCAGCAGCCAGACAGGGAGTCGGGAAAAACTGTTTTTT. It specifies CASSQTGSREKLFF. The chain is built from TRBV28 and TRBJ1-4; TRBD1 matches 7 bases. V lost 6 bases to trimming and J lost 8 bases; unmatched junction nucleotides: 9. The CDR3 is made up of 14 amino acids. Per the germline V gene, CDR1 is MDHEN and CDR2 is SYDVKM. Full variable domain (rest looked up from reference TRBV28 and TRBJ1-4): DVKVTQSSRYLVKRTGEKVFLECVQDMDHENMFWYRQDPGLGLRLIYFSYDVKMKEKGDIPEGYSVSREKKERFSLILESASTNQTSMYLCASSQTGSREKLFFGSGTQLSVL.

The rearrangement joins TRBV5-6 to TRBJ1-3, with 12 bases that match TRBD1. Germline CDR1 is SGHDT and CDR2 is YYEEEE. V lost 2 bases to trimming and J lost 0 bases; unmatched junction nucleotides: 6. The CDR3 sequence is 18 residues long. CDR3 nucleotide sequence: TGTGCCAGCAGCTTTCGGGGGACAGGGGGCCACTCTGGAAACACCATATATTTT. Translated: CASSFRGTGGHSGNTIYF.

The chain employs TRBV14 and TRBJ2-5, with unresolved D. The length of the CDR3 is 13 residues. V was cut by 1 base and J by 5 bases, with 8 bases left in between. Germline V gene data show CDR1 as SGHDN and CDR2 as FVKESK. CDR3 region: CASSQALYETQYF. The CDR3 nucleotides read TGTGCCAGCAGCCAAGCTCTGTACGAGACCCAGTACTTC.